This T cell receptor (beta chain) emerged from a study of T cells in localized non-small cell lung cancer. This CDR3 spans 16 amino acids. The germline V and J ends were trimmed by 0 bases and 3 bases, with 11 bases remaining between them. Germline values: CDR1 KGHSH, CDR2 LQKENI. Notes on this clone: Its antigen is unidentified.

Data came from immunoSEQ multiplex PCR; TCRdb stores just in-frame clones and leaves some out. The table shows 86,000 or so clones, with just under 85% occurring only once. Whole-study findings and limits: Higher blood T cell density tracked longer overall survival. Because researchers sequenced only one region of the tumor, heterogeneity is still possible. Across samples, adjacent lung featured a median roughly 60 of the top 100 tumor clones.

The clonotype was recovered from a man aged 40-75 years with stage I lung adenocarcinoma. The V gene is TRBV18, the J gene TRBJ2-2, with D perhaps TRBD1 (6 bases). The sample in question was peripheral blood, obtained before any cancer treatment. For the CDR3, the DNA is TGTGCCAGCTCACCACCGACAGGACCCGACACCGGGGAGCTGTTTTTT. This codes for CASSPPTGPDTGELFF.